What follows describes a single T cell receptor (beta chain). Its specific antigen is unknown. Qualities for individual bases were not recorded, and no much larger clone is one base off. Each collaborating institution followed its own protocols to collect whole blood in K2EDTA tubes. Collaborator samples were shipped for TCRbeta analysis as frozen whole blood, isolated PBMCs, or DNA extracted from either sample type. The entry originates in a study of blood T cell repertoires in COVID-19 (dated by TCRdb to about 2020). In terms of the full investigation: Collaborator samples came from the United States, Italy and Spain and covered acute and convalescent phases of COVID-19. The prospective study material was composed of cDNA or gDNA derived from T cells, B-cell-depleted T cells, or PBMCs. Deeply sampled blood TCRbeta repertoires from subjects exposed to, actively infected with, or recovered from COVID-19 were included in the dataset. The repertoires were released in a freely available public database intended as a resource for research on the immune response to SARS-CoV-2. The samples were drawn from two sources: the first 160 participants of the ongoing ImmuneRACE study, and over 1,000 subjects contributed by 6 global collaborators. Sample metadata almost always included a de-identified subject ID, COVID-19 status, age in years and sex. Where HLA class I and class II types were available, the types were taken from metadata supplied by the sample provider, not from assay-based typing.

Study-wide findings and limitations: Clinical and demographic metadata were provided uncurated, with the amount varying by source and participant.

TCRbeta CDR3 regions were amplified from genomic DNA by means of the immunoSEQ Assay, a bias-controlled multiplex PCR. The paper's processing steps were these. Nucleated cell counts per sample were estimated from amplification of reference gene primers within the assay. To quantify the absolute abundance of each unique TCRbeta CDR3 rearrangement, sequence reads were collapsed and filtered. For each sample, productive Simpson clonality was calculated as the square root of Simpson's diversity index over productive rearrangements. As stored in TCRdb, this immuneACCESS dataset retains in-frame rearrangements with V and J assigned. A fraction of the clones does not appear; measured against another copy, unresolved V genes explain less than half of the discrepancy, and the remainder lacks a known reason. V, J and clone size reflect that table, while D and trimming were determined from the DNA. The sample profile shows 190,000 or so clones; more than 70% of them were found once. The ten largest make up about 3% of the sample.

Via the germline V gene (reference sequence), CDR1 is MNHNY and CDR2 SVGAGI. Trimming costs V 0 bases and J 0 bases, and their ends lie 9 bases apart. The CDR3 has 16 amino acids, counting the end cysteine and phenylalanine. The only DNA kept is the CDR3, 48 bases in frame from the first base. The sequencing sample was made of peripheral blood. Here the chain combines TRBV6-6 and TRBJ1-5, with the D gene not clear enough to name. The sequence was obtained from a woman older than 75 with active or convalescent COVID-19. In nucleotides, the sequence is TGTGCCAGCAGTTACTCGCCCGAGGATAGCAATCAGCCCCAGCATTTT. It specifies CASSYSPEDSNQPQHF.